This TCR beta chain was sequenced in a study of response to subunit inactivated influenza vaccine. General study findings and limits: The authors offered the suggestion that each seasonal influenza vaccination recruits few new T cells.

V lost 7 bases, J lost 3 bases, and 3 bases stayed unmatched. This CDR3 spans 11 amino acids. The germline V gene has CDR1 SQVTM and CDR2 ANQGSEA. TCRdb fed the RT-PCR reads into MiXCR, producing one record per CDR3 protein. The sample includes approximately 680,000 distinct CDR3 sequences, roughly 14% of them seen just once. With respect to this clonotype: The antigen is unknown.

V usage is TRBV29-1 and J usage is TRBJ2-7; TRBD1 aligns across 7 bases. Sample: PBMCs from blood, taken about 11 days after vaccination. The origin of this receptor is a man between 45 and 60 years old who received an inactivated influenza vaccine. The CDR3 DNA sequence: TGCAGCGGGGGACAGTTCTACGAGCAGTACTTC. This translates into CSGGQFYEQYF.